This TCR beta chain was sequenced for a study of T cell responses to AZD1222 COVID-19 vaccine. Concerning this clone: Antigen specificity is unknown.

Measured with immunoSEQ multiplex PCR; TCRdb has only the in-frame clones, and not every one. The table includes 150,000 to 200,000 clones, under 95% detected once. Notes on the study in general: Donors were chiefly white British, with a greater number of females, and clonal diversity was perhaps underestimated. All repertoire sampling was performed exclusively after the peak T cell response. Spike-wide coverage was observed for vaccine-associated CD4 TCRs, with dominant responses at 160-218 and 743-854. Nearly half of the spike-specific TCRs reportedly recognize variant regions that carry no mutations.

With V trimmed by 6 bases and J by 2 bases, 1 base remained unmatched. Germline values: CDR1 MNHEY, CDR2 SMNVEV (reference sequence). The CDR3 is made up of 14 amino acids. The clonotype was recovered from an adult who received the AZD1222 COVID-19 vaccine. The chain carries TRBV27 and TRBJ2-2; 9 nucleotides align to TRBD1. The material sequenced was peripheral blood, taken 28 days after the second AZD1222 dose. The CDR3 region is CASRGQGNTGELFF. CDR3 in DNA: TGTGCCAGCAGGGGACAGGGAAACACCGGGGAGCTGTTTTTT.